This T cell receptor beta chain was recorded in a study of shared clonotypes between healthy human individuals. The CDR3 covers 18 residues. Germline CDR1 reads KGHSH; CDR2 reads LQKENI. V lost 6 bases to trimming and J lost 0 bases; unmatched junction nucleotides: 8. The repertoire was sequenced with immunoSEQ multiplex PCR; TCRdb's copy has only in-frame clones and lacks some. The sample has roughly 2 million clones, around 95% seen once; the top ten hold 0.1% to 0.15%. For this clone: Its antigen is not identified.

Whole-study findings and limits: Inspection by rarefaction showed sorted-subset sequencing to be incomplete despite large depth.

The TCR sequence derives from a man aged 18 to 29 in good health. Material: naive CD4+ T cells sorted from blood. Subset: CD45RA+ positively selected. The chain carries TRBV18 and TRBJ2-6; 10 bases fit TRBD2. CDR3 amino acids: CASSRLLAGNSGANVLTF. In nucleotides, the CDR3 is TGTGCCAGCTCCCGCTTACTAGCGGGAAACTCTGGGGCCAACGTCCTGACTTTC.